Each of the 7 T cell receptor beta chains below was sequenced from the same sample in a study of identical twins. TCRdb re-called the 5' RACE reads with MiXCR, one entry per CDR3 protein. The sample consists of 600,000 to 700,000 distinct CDR3 sequences, 21% of them appearing once. The same data also contributed to another study, on T cells expressing NK-cell markers.

Sequenced sample: PBMCs. The receptors shown here come from a woman younger than 35 in good health.

The CDR3 spells CASSWGSNTGELFF. The CDR3 DNA sequence: TGTGCCAGCAGTTGGGGCTCGAACACCGGGGAGCTGTTTTTT. The chain carries TRBV6-4 and TRBJ2-2; D is perhaps TRBD1 (5 bases). The CDR3 loop spans 14 amino acids. The germline V and J ends were trimmed by 5 bases and 0 bases, with 7 bases remaining between them. Per germline, CDR1 MRHNA and CDR2 SNTAGT.

CDR3 residues: CSARRTMATGELFF. In nucleotides, the CDR3 is TGCAGTGCTAGGAGGACTATGGCCACCGGGGAGCTGTTTTTT. The chain couples TRBV20-1 to TRBJ2-2; D perhaps matches TRBD2 (6 bases). The CDR3 length is 14 residues. Trimming cost V 3 bases and J 4 bases, with 12 bases left between them. Germline loops: CDR1 DFQATT, CDR2 SNEGSKA (reference sequence).

The CDR3 DNA reads TGCCGGACGGGAGGGCTCACTGAAGCTTTCTTT. Its protein product is CRTGGLTEAFF. The V call is TRBV20-1, the J call TRBJ1-1; no reliable D call. Germline CDR1 reads DFQATT; CDR2 reads SNEGSKA (reference sequence). This CDR3 spans 11 amino acids.

Many counts were recorded for this clonotype. The chain links TRBV20-1 to TRBJ2-5; D remains unclear. Between the trimmed V and J ends, which lost 5 bases and 10 bases, there was a span of 26 bases. Germline V gene data show CDR1 as DFQATT and CDR2 as SNEGSKA (reference sequence). The CDR3 contains 15 residues. This CDR3 reads CSALGPSTKTSNQYF. Here the CDR3 DNA reads TGCAGTGCTTTGGGCCCCAGCACAAAAACATCGAACCAGTACTTC.

This clonotype occurred many times. The chain links TRBV10-2 to TRBJ1-1; 7 bases fit TRBD1. V was clipped by 0 bases and J by 5 bases; unmatched bases: 6. The germline CDR1 and CDR2 sequences are WSHSY and SAAADI. CDR3 size: 15 residues. CDR3 DNA: TGCGCCAGCAGTGAGTCGGGGAGGGGGCGAACTGAAGCTTTCTTT. It yields the protein CASSESGRGRTEAFF.

This clonotype was seen more than once but under ten times. The V call is TRBV27, the J call TRBJ2-3; TRBD2 matches 13 bases. The germline gives CDR1 MNHEY, CDR2 SMNVEV (reference sequence). J was trimmed by 4 bases and V by 5 bases; bases with no gene match: 6. The CDR3 length is 16 residues. CDR3 sequence: CASSQTSGRAADTQYF. In DNA, the CDR3 is TGTGCCAGCAGTCAAACTAGCGGGAGGGCTGCAGATACGCAGTATTTT.

V and J are TRBV29-1 and TRBJ2-5; D possibly uses TRBD1 or TRBD2 (6 bases each). V lost 8 bases to trimming and J lost 5 bases, with 12 bases between them. The germline V gene has CDR1 SQVTM and CDR2 ANQGSEA. This CDR3 is built from 11 residues. CDR3 protein: CSPGGGETQYF. The CDR3 bases are TGCAGCCCCGGGGGCGGGGAGACCCAGTACTTC.